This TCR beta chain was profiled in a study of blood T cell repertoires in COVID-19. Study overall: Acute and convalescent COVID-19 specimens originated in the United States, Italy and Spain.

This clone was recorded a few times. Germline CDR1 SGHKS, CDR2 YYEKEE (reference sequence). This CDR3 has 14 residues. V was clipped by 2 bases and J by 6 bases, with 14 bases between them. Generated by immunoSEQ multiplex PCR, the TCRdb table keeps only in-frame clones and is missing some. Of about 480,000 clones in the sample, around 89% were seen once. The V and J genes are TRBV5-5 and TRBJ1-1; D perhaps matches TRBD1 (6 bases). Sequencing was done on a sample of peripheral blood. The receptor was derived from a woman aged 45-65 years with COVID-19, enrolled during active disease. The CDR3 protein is CASSFEQGRSEAFF. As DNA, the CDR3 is TGTGCCAGCAGCTTCGAACAGGGCCGGTCTGAAGCTTTCTTT.